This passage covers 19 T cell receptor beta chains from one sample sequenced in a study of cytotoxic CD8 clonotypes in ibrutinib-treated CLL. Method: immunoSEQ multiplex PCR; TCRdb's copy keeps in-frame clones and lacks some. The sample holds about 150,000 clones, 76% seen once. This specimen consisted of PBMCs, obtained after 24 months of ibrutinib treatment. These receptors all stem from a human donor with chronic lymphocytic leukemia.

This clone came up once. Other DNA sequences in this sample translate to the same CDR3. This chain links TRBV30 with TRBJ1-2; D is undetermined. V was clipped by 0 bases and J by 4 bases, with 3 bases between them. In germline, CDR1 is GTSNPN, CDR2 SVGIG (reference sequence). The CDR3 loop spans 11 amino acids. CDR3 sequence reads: CAWSVAYGYTF. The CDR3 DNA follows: TGTGCCTGGAGTGTGGCCTATGGCTACACCTTC.

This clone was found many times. The CDR3 DNA is TGTGCCAGCAGTTACTCGGGGCAGATCGGCTACGAGCAGTACTTC. Amino acid sequence: CASSYSGQIGYEQYF. The genes are TRBV6-5 and TRBJ2-7; possibly TRBD1 for D (5 bases). With 0 bases removed from V and 3 bases from J, the gap between germline ends came to 12 bases. This CDR3 has 15 residues. Germline lookup yields CDR1 MNHEY and CDR2 SVGAGI.

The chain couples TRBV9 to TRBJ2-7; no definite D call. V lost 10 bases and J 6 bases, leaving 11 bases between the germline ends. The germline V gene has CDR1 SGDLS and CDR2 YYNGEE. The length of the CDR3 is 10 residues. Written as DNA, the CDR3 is TGTGCCGCCGGGCCGTCCGAGCAGTACTTC. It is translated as CAAGPSEQYF.

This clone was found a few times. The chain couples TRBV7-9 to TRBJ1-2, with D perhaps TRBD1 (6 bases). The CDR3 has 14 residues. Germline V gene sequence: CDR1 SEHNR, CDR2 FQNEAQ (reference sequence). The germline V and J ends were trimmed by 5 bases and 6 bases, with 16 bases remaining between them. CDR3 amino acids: CASSPGVRGDGYTF. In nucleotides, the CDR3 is TGTGCCAGCAGCCCCGGGGTCAGGGGAGATGGCTACACCTTC.

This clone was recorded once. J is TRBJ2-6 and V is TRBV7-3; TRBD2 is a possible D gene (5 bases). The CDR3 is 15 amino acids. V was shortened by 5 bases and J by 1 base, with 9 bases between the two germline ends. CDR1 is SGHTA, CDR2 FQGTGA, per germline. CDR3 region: CASSPGNSGANVLTF. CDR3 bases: TGTGCCAGCAGCCCCGGGAATTCTGGGGCCAACGTCCTGACTTTC.

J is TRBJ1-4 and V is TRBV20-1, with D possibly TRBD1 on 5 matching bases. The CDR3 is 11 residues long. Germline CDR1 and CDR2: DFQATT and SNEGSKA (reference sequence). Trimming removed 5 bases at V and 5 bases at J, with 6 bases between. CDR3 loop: CSARQNEKLFF. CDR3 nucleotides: TGCAGTGCTCGACAGAATGAAAAACTGTTTTTT.

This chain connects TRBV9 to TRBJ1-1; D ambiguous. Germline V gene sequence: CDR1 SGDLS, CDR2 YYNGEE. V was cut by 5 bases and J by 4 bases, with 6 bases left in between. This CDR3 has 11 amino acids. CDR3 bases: TGTGCCAGCAGGGCTGCCACTGAAGCTTTCTTT. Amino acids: CASRAATEAFF.

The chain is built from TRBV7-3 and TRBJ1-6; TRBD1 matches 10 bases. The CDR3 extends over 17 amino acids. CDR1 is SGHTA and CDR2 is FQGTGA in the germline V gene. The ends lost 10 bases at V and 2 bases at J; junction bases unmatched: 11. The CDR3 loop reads CATPIRDRGPYNSPLHF. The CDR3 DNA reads TGTGCCACCCCCATCCGGGACAGGGGTCCCTATAATTCACCCCTCCACTTT.

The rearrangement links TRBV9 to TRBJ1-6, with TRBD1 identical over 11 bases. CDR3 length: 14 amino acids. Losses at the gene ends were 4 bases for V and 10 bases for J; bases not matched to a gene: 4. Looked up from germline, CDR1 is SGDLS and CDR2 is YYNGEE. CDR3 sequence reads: CASSPRDRGSPLHF. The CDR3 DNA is TGTGCCAGCAGCCCCCGGGACAGGGGGTCACCCCTCCACTTT.

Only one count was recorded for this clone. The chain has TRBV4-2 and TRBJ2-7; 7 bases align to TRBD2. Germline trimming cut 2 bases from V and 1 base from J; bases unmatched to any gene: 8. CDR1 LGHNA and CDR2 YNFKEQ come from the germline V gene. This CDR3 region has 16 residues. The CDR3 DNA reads TGTGCCAGCAGCCAAACCGGGACTACCCTATCCTACGAGCAGTACTTC. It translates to CASSQTGTTLSYEQYF.

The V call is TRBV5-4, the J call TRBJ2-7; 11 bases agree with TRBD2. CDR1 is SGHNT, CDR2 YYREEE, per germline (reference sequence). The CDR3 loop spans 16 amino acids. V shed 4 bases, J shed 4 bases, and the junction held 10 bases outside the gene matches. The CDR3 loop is CASSTRRTSGPYEQYF. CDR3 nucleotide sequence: TGTGCCAGCAGCACCCGTCGGACTAGCGGGCCTTACGAGCAGTACTTC. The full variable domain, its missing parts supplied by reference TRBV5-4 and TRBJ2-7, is ETGVTQSPTHLIKTRGQQVTLRCSSQSGHNTVSWYQQALGQGPQFIFQYYREEENGRGNFPPRFSGLQFPNYSSELNVNALELDDSALYLCASSTRRTSGPYEQYFGPGTRLTVT.

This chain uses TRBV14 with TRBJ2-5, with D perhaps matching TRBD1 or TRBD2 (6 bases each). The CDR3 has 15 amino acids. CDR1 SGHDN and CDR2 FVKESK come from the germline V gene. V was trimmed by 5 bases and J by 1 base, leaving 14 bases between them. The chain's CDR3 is CASSARGDAQETQYF. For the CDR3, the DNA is TGTGCCAGCAGCGCGAGGGGGGACGCCCAAGAGACCCAGTACTTC.

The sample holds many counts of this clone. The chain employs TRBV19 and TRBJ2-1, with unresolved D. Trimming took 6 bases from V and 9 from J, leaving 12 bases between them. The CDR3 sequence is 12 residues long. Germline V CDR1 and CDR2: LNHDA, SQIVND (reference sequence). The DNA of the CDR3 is TGTGCCAGTAGCGGGTTAGTGGGTGAGCAGTTCTTC. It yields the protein CASSGLVGEQFF.

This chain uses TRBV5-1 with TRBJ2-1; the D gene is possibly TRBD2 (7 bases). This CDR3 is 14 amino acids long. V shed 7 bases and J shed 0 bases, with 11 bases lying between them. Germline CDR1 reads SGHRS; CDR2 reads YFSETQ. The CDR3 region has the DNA TGCGCCAGCTCCGGGGGGCGCTCCTACAATGAGCAGTTCTTC. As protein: CASSGGRSYNEQFF.

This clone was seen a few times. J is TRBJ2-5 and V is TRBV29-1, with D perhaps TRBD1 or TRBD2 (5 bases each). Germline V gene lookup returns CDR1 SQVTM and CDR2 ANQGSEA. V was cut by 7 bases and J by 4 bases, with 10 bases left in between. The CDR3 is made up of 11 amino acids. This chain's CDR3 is CSAPRGETQYF. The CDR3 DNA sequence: TGCAGCGCCCCGAGGGGAGAGACCCAGTACTTC. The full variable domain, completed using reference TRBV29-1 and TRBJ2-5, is SAVISQKPSRDICQRGTSLTIQCQVDSQVTMMFWYRQQPGQSLTLIATANQGSEATYESGFVIDKFPISRPNLTFSTLTVSNMSPEDSSIYLCSAPRGETQYFGPGTRLLVL.

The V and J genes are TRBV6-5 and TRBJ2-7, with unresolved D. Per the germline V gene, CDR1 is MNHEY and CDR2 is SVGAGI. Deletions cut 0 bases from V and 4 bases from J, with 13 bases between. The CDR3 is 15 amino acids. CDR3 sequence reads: CASSYSWVAAYEQYF. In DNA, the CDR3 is TGTGCCAGCAGTTACTCGTGGGTGGCGGCTTACGAGCAGTACTTC.

For the CDR3, the DNA is TGTGCCACCAGCAAGGCCACCGGGGAGCTGTTTTTT. This encodes CATSKATGELFF. This chain links TRBV15 with TRBJ2-2; D is undetermined. Trimming stripped 4 bases from V and 4 bases from J, with 4 bases between. The CDR3 sequence is 12 residues long. From germline, CDR1 is LNHNV and CDR2 YYDKDF (reference sequence). The variable domain in full, completed from reference TRBV15 and TRBJ2-2, reads DAMVIQNPRYQVTQFGKPVTLSCSQTLNHNVMYWYQQKSSQAPKLLFHYYDKDFNNEADTPDNFQSRRPNTSFCFLDIRSPGLGDTAMYLCATSKATGELFFGEGSRLTVL.

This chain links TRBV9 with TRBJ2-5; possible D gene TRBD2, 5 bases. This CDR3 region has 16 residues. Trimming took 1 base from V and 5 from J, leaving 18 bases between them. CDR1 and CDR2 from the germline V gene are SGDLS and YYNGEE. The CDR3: CASSVKGLVGGETQYF. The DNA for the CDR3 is TGTGCCAGCAGCGTAAAGGGATTGGTCGGCGGGGAGACCCAGTACTTC.

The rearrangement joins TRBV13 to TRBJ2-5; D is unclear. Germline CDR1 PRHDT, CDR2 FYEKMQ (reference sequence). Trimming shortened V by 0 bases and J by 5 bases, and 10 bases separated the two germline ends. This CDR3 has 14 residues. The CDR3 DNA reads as TGTGCCAGCAGCTTAGGGCTAGTCGGCGAGACCCAGTACTTC. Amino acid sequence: CASSLGLVGETQYF.